This TCR beta chain was sequenced for a study of regulatory T cells in long-lasting Graves disease. Overall study findings and caveats: Persistent patients shared 2,741 public clonotypes among themselves. Newly diagnosed patients shared fewer, at about 890.

For TCR beta, libraries came from iRepertoire HTBI primers and Arm-PCR of CDR3 regions. MiXCR, applied by TCRdb to the multiplex PCR reads, yields one record per CDR3 protein. The sample lists more than 400,000 distinct CDR3 sequences, about 17% occurring once. This clonotype was detected once. The antigen is unknown. Time point described: newly diagnosed GD, antithyroid drugs for less than 3 months. RNA from PBMCs was the source of the TCR library. CDR3 size: 14 residues. Germline values: CDR1 MDHEN, CDR2 SYDVKM. The V gene end was trimmed by 5 bases and the J gene end by 2 bases; junction bases not matched to a gene: 4. These data are also associated with another study on T cells in Graves' hyperthyroidism and ophthalmopathy. That work contributes: The authors deemed Graves' hyperthyroidism stable absent ophthalmopathy progression within 18 months. Patients aged 18 to 65 had newly diagnosed hyperthyroidism of under 2 months' duration. Clinical symptoms, serum thyroxine and TRAb, thyroid ultrasound and orbital computed tomography together formed the diagnostic basis.

The sequencing here drew on peripheral blood mononuclear cells (PBMCs), taken at new diagnosis, from a patient treated with antithyroid drugs. The gene calls are TRBV28 and TRBJ2-7; 9 bases are shared with TRBD2. The source is a man aged 40-49 years with Graves disease. The CDR3 DNA is TGTGCCAGCAGTGCGGGGGGGGACACCTACGAGCAGTACTTC. Translated: CASSAGGDTYEQYF.